Presented here are 13 T cell receptor beta chains from one specimen sequenced in a study of T cells after yellow fever vaccination. TCRdb redid the calling of the 5' RACE reads with MiXCR, one entry per CDR3 protein. The sample includes about 350,000 distinct CDR3 sequences, around a tenth of them seen just once. The sequenced sample was PBMCs, obtained on the day of the first yellow fever vaccination. Source of these receptors: a man younger than 35 who received the YFV17D yellow fever vaccine.

This clonotype was counted ten times or more. V and J are TRBV27 and TRBJ2-3; no definite D call. There are 13 residues in the CDR3. Trimming took off 4 bases at V and 2 bases at J, with 7 bases between the two ends. Germline values: CDR1 MNHEY, CDR2 SMNVEV (reference sequence). This chain's CDR3 is CASSWRSTDTQYF. CDR3 nucleotide sequence: TGTGCCAGCAGTTGGAGATCCACAGATACGCAGTATTTT.

This clonotype was picked up a small number of times. The chain is built from TRBV3-1 and TRBJ1-2; D remains unclear. CDR1 LGHDT and CDR2 YNNKEL come from the germline V gene (reference sequence). V lost 5 bases to trimming and J lost 6 bases, with 13 bases between them. The CDR3 extends over 13 amino acids. CDR3 sequence reads: CASSGLSVNGYTF. In DNA form, the CDR3 reads TGTGCCAGCAGCGGATTATCGGTGAATGGCTACACCTTC.

This clonotype was counted ten times or more. The chain uses TRBV4-1 and TRBJ1-1; D not resolved. Trimming left V 1 base short and J 4 bases short, with 7 bases between. The CDR3 loop spans 13 amino acids. Germline CDR1 reads MGHRA; CDR2 reads YSYEKL. The DNA of the CDR3 is TGCGCCAGCAGCCAAGCGGATGGCACTGAAGCTTTCTTT. Translating gives CASSQADGTEAFF.

This clonotype was seen more than once but under ten times. The chain combines TRBV24-1 with TRBJ1-5, with TRBD1 identical over 9 bases. The CDR3 loop spans 19 amino acids. V gave up 0 bases and J gave up 0 bases; unmatched junction bases: 8. Per the germline V gene, CDR1 is KGHDR and CDR2 is SFDVKD. CDR3 sequence reads: CATSDLPGQGRNSNQPQHF. The CDR3 nucleotides are TGTGCCACCAGTGATTTGCCGGGACAGGGACGAAATAGCAATCAGCCCCAGCATTTT.

The gene calls are TRBV20-1 and TRBJ2-7; possible D gene TRBD2, 5 bases. Germline CDR1 and CDR2: DFQATT and SNEGSKA (reference sequence). Trimming pared 6 bases from V and 2 bases from J, leaving 14 bases between. This CDR3 has 13 residues. CDR3 loop: CSATSAGAYEQYF. CDR3 coding DNA: TGCAGTGCCACCTCGGCCGGGGCCTACGAGCAGTACTTC.

This clonotype was seen a handful of times. This chain links TRBV12-3 or TRBV12-4 with TRBJ2-7; 8 bases align to TRBD1. V was clipped by 6 bases and J by 5 bases; unmatched bases: 6. The CDR3 has 13 residues. CDR3 residues: CASRKGTGHEQYF. CDR3 in DNA: TGTGCCAGCAGGAAAGGGACAGGCCACGAGCAGTACTTC.

This clonotype has just a few counts. The CDR3 DNA follows: TGTGCCAGCAGCGCCGACAGTCAGTTCCTTAACTATGGCTACACCTTC. As protein: CASSADSQFLNYGYTF. The chain couples TRBV5-4 to TRBJ1-2, with D maybe TRBD1 (5 bases). V lost 4 bases to trimming and J lost 1 base, with 17 bases between them. The CDR3 spans 16 residues. Germline V gene lookup returns CDR1 SGHNT and CDR2 YYREEE (reference sequence).

This sequence joins TRBV7-3 and TRBJ1-3, with 9 bases aligning to TRBD1. The V segment lost 4 bases and the J segment 5 bases; nucleotides outside the gene matches: 3. Looked up from germline, CDR1 is SGHTA and CDR2 is FQGTGA. The CDR3 is made up of 14 amino acids. The CDR3 region has the DNA TGTGCCAGCAGCTCGGGACAGGGCAGAAACACCATATATTTT. It is translated as CASSSGQGRNTIYF.

J is TRBJ2-5 and V is TRBV4-2, with 13 bases that match TRBD2. Germline V gene data show CDR1 as LGHNA and CDR2 as YNFKEQ. The CDR3 has 17 amino acids. V trimming: 0 bases; J trimming: 3 bases; junction bases outside the gene matches: 4. The CDR3 nucleotides are TGTGCCAGCAGCCAAGAGGGACTAGCGGGGTATAAAGAGACCCAGTACTTC. As protein: CASSQEGLAGYKETQYF.

In DNA, the CDR3 is TGCAGTGCCAGATACAGGGGGCCCTATGAGCAGTTCTTC. Protein: CSARYRGPYEQFF. The genes are TRBV20-1 and TRBJ2-1; TRBD1 matches 9 bases. The trim removed 6 bases at V and 8 bases at J, leaving 8 bases unmatched. Germline CDR1 is DFQATT and CDR2 is SNEGSKA (reference sequence). This CDR3 spans 13 amino acids.

This clonotype has a count of ten or more. This sequence joins TRBV10-3 and TRBJ2-3; 14 nucleotides match TRBD2. Germline V gene sequence: CDR1 ENHRY, CDR2 SYGVKD. V trimming: 6 bases; J trimming: 6 bases; junction bases outside the gene matches: 5. This CDR3 is built from 15 residues. In DNA form, the CDR3 reads TGTGCCATCAGGCGGGGACTAGCGGGGGTTGATACGCAGTATTTT. Encoded protein: CAIRRGLAGVDTQYF.

The chain links TRBV20-1 to TRBJ1-5, with D maybe TRBD1 (6 bases). There are 13 residues in the CDR3. Germline V gene lookup returns CDR1 DFQATT and CDR2 SNEGSKA (reference sequence). Trimming cost V 6 bases and J 2 bases, with 11 bases left between them. CDR3 coding DNA: TGCAGTGCGGAGGGGGATCGCAATCAGCCCCAGCATTTT. Translated, it gives CSAEGDRNQPQHF.

This clonotype came up a few times. The chain links TRBV6-4 to TRBJ2-2; 9 bases are a match to TRBD2. The CDR3 runs 19 residues. The germline V gene has CDR1 MRHNA and CDR2 SNTAGT. V lost 2 bases and J lost 3; bases outside the gene matches: 13. CDR3 sequence reads: CASSDTTTSGGLHTGELFF. In DNA, the CDR3 is TGTGCCAGCAGTGACACGACTACCAGCGGGGGGCTACACACCGGGGAGCTGTTTTTT.